The 25 T cell receptor beta chains below all came from one sample that was sequenced in a study of blood T cells in healthy people across ages. A sample-barcoded 5' primer and a J-beta primer mix were used in a second PCR of roughly 6 to 11 cycles. TCRdb redid the calling of the 5' RACE reads with MiXCR, one entry per CDR3 protein. The repertoire holds about 800,000 distinct CDR3 sequences, with roughly 46% as singletons. Sequencing was done on a sample of blood. The source of these receptors is an older man in good health.

The rearrangement links TRBV29-1 to TRBJ2-3; either TRBD1 or TRBD2 may supply D (5 bases each). The germline CDR1 and CDR2 sequences are SQVTM and ANQGSEA. The CDR3 consists of 14 residues. V was cut by 4 bases and J by 11 bases, with 22 bases left in between. CDR3 nucleotide sequence: TGCAGCGTTGGAGGGACGTTTATACGGGGAGAGCAGTATTTT. Translated: CSVGGTFIRGEQYF.

This clonotype was counted only a few times. The chain joins TRBV11-1 to TRBJ2-3; D remains unclear. CDR1 and CDR2 from the germline V gene are SGHAT and FQDESV (reference sequence). Trimming cost V 5 bases and J 7 bases, with 10 bases left between them. CDR3 size: 12 residues. This chain's CDR3 is CASSETRNTQYF. In DNA form, the CDR3 reads TGTGCCAGCAGCGAGACACGAAATACGCAGTATTTT.

In regard to this clonotype: Just one base apart from a much larger clone, this may be a read error. The chain carries TRBV5-1 and TRBJ2-4, with TRBD2 matching over 8 bases. The last part of the DNA fits TRBJ2-7 better; the J call may be wrong. The CDR3 length is 13 residues. The germline V gene encodes CDR1 SGHRS and CDR2 YFSETQ. The CDR3 region is CASSWTSNYEQYF. The CDR3 DNA is TGCGCCAGCAGCTGGACTAGCAACTACGAGCAGTACTTC.

The rearrangement uses TRBV18 and TRBJ2-1; 9 bases match TRBD2. This CDR3 has 15 amino acids. Germline-derived CDR1 and CDR2 are KGHSH and LQKENI. V shed 5 bases and J 8 bases; nucleotides not matched to a gene: 10. The CDR3: CASSASGRLEDEQFF. In DNA form, the CDR3 reads TGTGCCAGCTCAGCGAGCGGGAGGCTCGAGGATGAGCAGTTCTTC.

This clonotype was seen repeatedly, ten times or more. The chain carries TRBV15 and TRBJ2-5; D remains ambiguous. Germline assignment: CDR1 LNHNV and CDR2 YYDKDF (reference sequence). CDR3 size: 16 residues. V was cut by 0 bases and J by 1 base, with 12 bases left in between. The CDR3 loop reads CATSRDPGALQETQYF. The DNA for the CDR3 is TGTGCCACCAGCAGAGATCCGGGCGCCCTCCAAGAGACCCAGTACTTC. Looking up the rest from reference TRBV15 and TRBJ2-5 gives the full variable domain: DAMVIQNPRYQVTQFGKPVTLSCSQTLNHNVMYWYQQKSSQAPKLLFHYYDKDFNNEADTPDNFQSRRPNTSFCFLDIRSPGLGDTAMYLCATSRDPGALQETQYFGPGTRLLVL.

This clonotype was seen just once. V is TRBV29-1 and J is TRBJ1-1; TRBD1 might be the D (5 bases). V was trimmed by 5 bases and J by 6 bases, leaving 19 bases between them. CDR3 size: 14 residues. CDR1 is SQVTM and CDR2 is ANQGSEA in the germline V gene. DNA of the CDR3: TGCAGCGTTTCCCCCGGGCCAGGGACGGCTGAAGCTTTCTTT. Encoded protein: CSVSPGPGTAEAFF.

The CDR3 here is CSVEGQMNTGELFF. The CDR3 DNA reads TGCAGCGTTGAAGGTCAGATGAACACCGGGGAGCTGTTTTTT. This chain uses TRBV29-1 with TRBJ2-2, with no clear D. V lost 1 base and J lost 1, with 7 bases in between. Germline loops: CDR1 SQVTM, CDR2 ANQGSEA. The length of the CDR3 is 14 residues.

The chain couples TRBV7-8 to TRBJ2-7; D not certain. This CDR3 is 13 amino acids long. Trimming took off 4 bases at V and 3 bases at J, with 10 bases between the two ends. CDR1 SGHVS and CDR2 FQNEAQ come from the germline V gene. The CDR3 DNA sequence: TGTGCCAGCAGCTCCCCCTCAAACTACGAGCAGTACTTC. Encoded protein: CASSSPSNYEQYF.

This clonotype occurred a few times. The chain has TRBV13 and TRBJ2-1; 13 positions match TRBD2. Germline CDR1 reads PRHDT; CDR2 reads FYEKMQ (reference sequence). This CDR3 is built from 16 residues. The trim removed 1 base at V and 7 bases at J, leaving 4 bases unmatched. The CDR3 region has the DNA TGTGCCAGCAGCTTAGCGGGACTAGCGGGAAAAAATGAGCAGTTCTTC. Residues: CASSLAGLAGKNEQFF.

The rearrangement links TRBV7-2 to TRBJ2-1; either TRBD1 or TRBD2 may supply D (6 bases each). The V gene lost 11 bases and the J gene lost 4 bases, with 15 bases spanning the gap. The CDR3 loop spans 13 amino acids. CDR1 SGHTA and CDR2 FQGNSA come from the germline V gene. CDR3 bases: TGTGCCGCCGGCGGAGGGGGGTACAATGAGCAGTTCTTC. Translated: CAAGGGGYNEQFF.

Comment on this clonotype: This sequence may be a read error, since a much larger clone differs from it by one base. This chain joins TRBV7-2 and TRBJ2-7; D is ambiguous. Gene TRBJ2-5 matches the end of the DNA better, so the J call may be wrong. In germline, CDR1 is SGHTA, CDR2 FQGNSA. The CDR3 consists of 11 residues. The CDR3, as DNA: TGTGCCAGCAGCGAAAAAGCGACCCAGTACTTC. As protein: CASSEKATQYF.

The V and J genes are TRBV6-6 and TRBJ2-5, with 9 bases identical to TRBD1. Germline V lookup: CDR1 MNHNY, CDR2 SVGAGI (reference sequence). After removal of 2 bases from V and 5 bases from J, the junction contained 6 bases not matched to a gene. The CDR3 is 15 residues long. The CDR3 sequence: CASSYGGTGRETQYF. The CDR3, as DNA: TGTGCCAGCAGTTACGGGGGGACAGGGCGGGAGACCCAGTACTTC.

The J gene is TRBJ2-7, the V gene TRBV28; 10 nucleotides agree with TRBD2. The CDR3 has 15 residues. Germline V lookup: CDR1 MDHEN, CDR2 SYDVKM. The V gene end was trimmed by 6 bases and the J gene end by 0 bases; junction bases not matched to a gene: 5. The CDR3 nucleotides are TGTGCCAGCAGGGATAGCGGGAGGATCTCCTACGAGCAGTACTTC. Translated: CASRDSGRISYEQYF. The full variable domain, in which reference TRBV28 and TRBJ2-7 provide the parts outside the CDR3, is DVKVTQSSRYLVKRTGEKVFLECVQDMDHENMFWYRQDPGLGLRLIYFSYDVKMKEKGDIPEGYSVSREKKERFSLILESASTNQTSMYLCASRDSGRISYEQYFGPGTRLTVT.

The J gene is TRBJ2-3, the V gene TRBV11-2; a weak D match, TRBD2 (6 bases). V was clipped by 1 base and J by 2 bases, with 10 bases between them. CDR1 is SGHAT, CDR2 FQNNGV, per germline. This CDR3 is 15 amino acids long. CDR3 coding DNA: TGTGCCAGCAGCTTAGCGGGAGAGGTCACAGATACGCAGTATTTT. Protein: CASSLAGEVTDTQYF.

V usage is TRBV12-3 or TRBV12-4 and J usage is TRBJ1-2; TRBD1 agrees at 8 bases. V shed 5 bases and J 7 bases; nucleotides not matched to a gene: 6. CDR3 length equals 13 residues. The CDR3 here is CASSPRTGSGYTF. In DNA, the CDR3 is TGTGCCAGCAGTCCCAGGACAGGGTCTGGCTACACCTTC.

CDR3 nucleotide sequence: TGTGCCAGCAGCGCGTGGACTAGCGGCACAGATACGCAGTATTTT. As protein: CASSAWTSGTDTQYF. This chain connects TRBV9 to TRBJ2-3; TRBD2 matches 9 bases. This CDR3 contains 15 residues. In germline, CDR1 is SGDLS, CDR2 YYNGEE. Germline trimming cut 3 bases from V and 1 base from J; bases unmatched to any gene: 3.

A note on this clonotype: The junction shows a germline mismatch at one end, possibly a read error. The chain carries TRBV3-1 and TRBJ2-5, with TRBD2 identical over 14 bases. The J call may be mistaken, given a closer DNA end match to TRBJ2-7. Per the germline V gene, CDR1 is LGHDT and CDR2 is YNNKEL (reference sequence). This CDR3 comprises 18 residues. Here the CDR3 reads CVSSQDPRLAGGSHEQYF. For the CDR3, the DNA is TGTGTCAGCAGCCAAGACCCTCGACTAGCGGGAGGGTCCCACGAGCAGTACTTC.

This clonotype was seen a handful of times. This rearrangement joins TRBV20-1 to TRBJ2-5; 10 nucleotides align to TRBD2. Germline-derived CDR1 and CDR2 are DFQATT and SNEGSKA (reference sequence). CDR3 length: 14 amino acids. V lost 6 bases, J lost 5 bases, and 9 bases stayed unmatched. CDR3 nucleotide sequence: TGCAGTGCAGCAGCTAGCGGGAGCGGGGAGACCCAGTACTTC. Its protein product is CSAAASGSGETQYF.

This clonotype has a handful of counts. The chain is built from TRBV7-2 and TRBJ2-7; 7 nucleotides match TRBD1. CDR3 length: 14 amino acids. In germline, CDR1 is SGHTA, CDR2 FQGNSA. V dropped 5 bases and J dropped 7; count of bases not matched to a gene: 11. The CDR3 DNA reads TGTGCCAGCAGCGCAGGGGGTTCACTCGAGGAGCAGTACTTC. Its translation: CASSAGGSLEEQYF.

This chain joins TRBV9 and TRBJ2-6, with 7 bases that match TRBD2. Germline trimming cut 4 bases from V and 2 bases from J; bases unmatched to any gene: 6. This CDR3 has 16 residues. Germline-derived CDR1 and CDR2 are SGDLS and YYNGEE. DNA for the CDR3: TGTGCCAGCAGCCCTAGCGGAGGGGCTGGGGCCAACGTCCTGACTTTC. Encoded protein: CASSPSGGAGANVLTF.

This clonotype was observed many times. The chain is built from TRBV6-5 and TRBJ2-3; perhaps TRBD1 as D (6 bases). Looked up from germline, CDR1 is MNHEY and CDR2 is SVGAGI. This CDR3 has 13 amino acids. V lost 4 bases and J lost 5, with 10 bases in between. The DNA for the CDR3 is TGTGCCAGCAGTTTGTACAGGGAAGATACGCAGTATTTT. It is translated as CASSLYREDTQYF.

The chain is built from TRBV4-1 and TRBJ2-1; a weak D match, TRBD1 (5 bases). CDR1 and CDR2 (germline): MGHRA, YSYEKL. The CDR3 consists of 15 residues. V lost 0 bases and J lost 4, with 10 bases in between. CDR3 residues: CASSQEGAQYNEQFF. The CDR3 DNA reads TGCGCCAGCAGCCAAGAAGGGGCGCAATACAATGAGCAGTTCTTC.

This rearrangement joins TRBV13 to TRBJ2-5; 7 positions match TRBD1. The CDR3 covers 15 residues. J was trimmed by 13 bases and V by 4 bases; bases with no gene match: 18. The germline V gene has CDR1 PRHDT and CDR2 FYEKMQ (reference sequence). The CDR3 bases are TGTGCCAGCAGCTCGGGACAGACTCCTCTTGGGCGATTGTACTTC. Its protein is CASSSGQTPLGRLYF.

This clonotype has a count of ten or more. The chain links TRBV7-9 to TRBJ2-5, with D possibly matching TRBD1 (5 bases). This CDR3 has 12 amino acids. V was shortened by 8 bases and J by 5 bases, with 12 bases between the two germline ends. Germline CDR1 and CDR2: SEHNR and FQNEAQ (reference sequence). As DNA, the CDR3 is TGTGCCAGCTTAGGACAAACGGAGACCCAGTACTTC. The encoded protein is CASLGQTETQYF.

This clonotype was found a few times. The gene calls are TRBV11-2 and TRBJ2-5; D is unclear. V was clipped by 4 bases and J by 7 bases, with 10 bases between them. The V gene's germline CDR1 is SGHAT and CDR2 FQNNGV. The CDR3 runs to 12 residues. The DNA of the CDR3 is TGTGCCAGCAGCTCTGAAATTGGGACCCAGTACTTC. As protein: CASSSEIGTQYF.